This record concerns one T cell receptor beta chain sequence. There is no known antigen for this receptor. No much larger clone is present one base from it, and per-base qualities are unavailable. Repertoires were sampled repeatedly over the course of chemoradiotherapy so that clonal expansion in the tumor microenvironment could be followed. The library was generated by the immunoSEQ multiplex PCR assay. In TCRdb, the immuneACCESS table is reduced to in-frame sequences with V and J assigned. These tables do not hold every clone; where another copy was compared, an unresolved V gene accounts for under half, and the others remain unexplained. The sample table shows about 15,000 clones, and 85% to 90% are seen once. The ten largest clones capture approximately 3.6% of the sample. Including the terminal cysteine and phenylalanine, the CDR3 comprises 15 residues. Only CDR3 DNA is held: 45 bases, read in frame from base 1. CDR1 is given as GTSNPN and CDR2 as SVGIG, both from the germline V gene (reference sequence). The V end gives up 1 base and the J end 4 bases, leaving 8 bases in the junction not matched to a gene.

The sample is drawn from a study of chemoradiotherapy in HPV16-positive cancers (dated by TCRdb to between 2020 and 2023). For the study in its entirety: Candidate HPV-specific T-cell clones and common TCR motifs were defined by functional T-cell assays performed on cells from two HPV16-positive patients. The study asked whether T-cell immunity against the HPV oncoproteins E6 and E7 changes during chemoradiotherapy and whether it affects survival. Next, the candidate HPV-specific TCRs and motifs were followed in TCR repertoires from around 93 patients with HPV-related cancers. The full study reports these points: In HPV16-positive patients, expansion of HPV-responsive T cells during chemoradiotherapy was found to be associated with improved recurrence-free survival. The functional definition of HPV-specific T cells came from only a couple of HPV16-positive patients, and the survival association was reported for HPV16-positive patients. Expansion of candidate HPV-specific clones and E7-related TCR motifs was observed in the tumor microenvironment during treatment, whereas no such expansion was observed for non-HPV-specific T cells.

The chain is encoded by TRBV30 joined to TRBJ2-7; 9 middle bases align to TRBD2. The TCR originated in a human donor with HPV-associated anogenital cancer. The sequencing used blood, collected from a patient who underwent chemoradiotherapy. The CDR3 here reads CAWSGDLAGSYEQYF. The sequenced DNA is TGTGCCTGGAGTGGCGACCTAGCGGGGAGTTACGAGCAGTACTTC.